The entry below describes one T cell receptor beta chain. The data are from a study of T cell changes during pregnancy in multiple sclerosis. Per germline, CDR1 SGDLS and CDR2 YYNGEE. This CDR3 has 17 residues. The V gene end was trimmed by 3 bases and the J gene end by 3 bases; junction bases not matched to a gene: 8. Sequenced by immunoSEQ multiplex PCR; TCRdb stores in-frame clones only, minus some. This table has fewer than 150,000 clones, 96% appearing once. The source of this sequence is a female donor with multiple sclerosis, enrolled in a pregnancy study. The chain couples TRBV9 to TRBJ2-5, with 13 bases lining up with TRBD2. The sample here was peripheral blood, taken after pregnancy. Written as DNA, the CDR3 is TGTGCCAGCAGCGCCAGACTAGCGGGAGGTCCCAAAGAGACCCAGTACTTC. Translating gives CASSARLAGGPKETQYF.